A single sample is the source of the 27 T cell receptor beta chains below, sequenced in a study of blood T cells in healthy people across ages. It was with a sample-barcoded 5' primer and a J-beta primer mix that a second PCR of roughly 6 to 11 cycles was run. One entry per CDR3 protein results from TCRdb running MiXCR on the 5' RACE reads. The data contain 1.5 million to 2 million distinct CDR3 sequences, 28% of them singletons. Sequenced sample: blood. The receptors here all came from a woman aged 25 to 45 in good health.

This chain joins TRBV6-1 and TRBJ1-5; 9 nucleotides line up with TRBD1. Germline CDR1 reads MNHNS; CDR2 reads SASEGT. The V and J ends lost 7 bases and 3 bases, in that order; junction bases with no gene match: 7. The CDR3 has 15 residues. The CDR3 DNA reads as TGTGCCAGCATTGCGGACAGGGGTAACAATCAGCCCCAGCATTTT. Translation gives CASIADRGNNQPQHF.

Worth noting for this clonotype: A much larger clone differs from this one at a single base, so this may be a read error. The V call is TRBV20-1, the J call TRBJ2-5; tentative D call: TRBD2 (7 bases). The germline CDR1 and CDR2 sequences are DFQATT and SNEGSKA (reference sequence). This CDR3 is 13 amino acids long. This chain's CDR3 is CGAPEGGQETQYF. In DNA form, the CDR3 reads TGCGGTGCTCCGGAGGGGGGGCAAGAGACCCAGTACTTC.

The gene calls are TRBV6-2 or TRBV6-3 and TRBJ1-2; TRBD1 is a possible D gene (6 bases). The CDR3 is made up of 16 amino acids. Germline loops: CDR1 MNHEY, CDR2 SVGEGT. Trimming left V 5 bases short and J 0 bases short, with 16 bases between. The CDR3 nucleotides read TGTGCCAGCAGTCGCCCCGGACAGCCGTCTAACTATGGCTACACCTTC. It is translated as CASSRPGQPSNYGYTF.

There are a few counts of this clonotype. The chain joins TRBV18 to TRBJ2-3; D may be TRBD1 (7 bases). The germline gives CDR1 KGHSH, CDR2 LQKENI. V was clipped by 3 bases and J by 5 bases, with 12 bases between them. This CDR3 is built from 14 residues. The CDR3 DNA is TGTGCCAGCTCACCGGAGGGGGCTAGAGATACGCAGTATTTT. This encodes CASSPEGARDTQYF.

The chain is built from TRBV5-1 and TRBJ2-5; TRBD2 matches 7 bases. Looked up from germline, CDR1 is SGHRS and CDR2 is YFSETQ. V shed 2 bases, J shed 11 bases, and the junction held 15 bases outside the gene matches. The CDR3 is 15 residues long. The CDR3 nucleotides are TGCGCCAGCAGCTTAAGGGGAGGGTCATTATGGGAGCAGTACTTC. Translated: CASSLRGGSLWEQYF.

CDR3 sequence reads: CATSGGQLQPQHF. The CDR3, as DNA: TGTGCCACCAGTGGAGGACAGCTTCAGCCCCAGCATTTT. This chain links TRBV24-1 with TRBJ1-5, with D possibly matching TRBD1 (6 bases). The CDR3 spans 13 residues. Germline CDR1 reads KGHDR; CDR2 reads SFDVKD. The germline V and J ends were trimmed by 5 bases and 6 bases, with 10 bases remaining between them.

This clonotype occurred once. This chain connects TRBV5-1 to TRBJ1-5; 7 nucleotides line up with TRBD1. This CDR3 is 16 amino acids long. Per the germline V gene, CDR1 is SGHRS and CDR2 is YFSETQ. Trimming took 2 bases from V and 2 from J; bases not matched to a gene: 7. This chain's CDR3 is CASSFGPRGRNQPQHF. Written as DNA, the CDR3 is TGCGCCAGCAGCTTTGGTCCGAGGGGGCGCAATCAGCCCCAGCATTTT.

This chain joins TRBV7-2 and TRBJ2-7, with D possibly being TRBD1 (5 bases). The germline V gene has CDR1 SGHTA and CDR2 FQGNSA. This CDR3 region has 14 residues. V shed 5 bases and J shed 3 bases, with 14 bases lying between them. The CDR3 region is CASSPQGFIYEQYF. The CDR3 region has the DNA TGTGCCAGCAGCCCCCAGGGCTTCATCTACGAGCAGTACTTC.

On this clonotype: This may stem from a read error, because a much larger clone lies one nucleotide away. This chain joins TRBV5-1 and TRBJ2-7; maybe TRBD2 (6 bases). The germline gives CDR1 SGHRS, CDR2 YFSETQ. This CDR3 region has 14 residues. The CDR3 DNA reads as TGCGTCAGCAGTTTCCCGGGAGATCTCTACGAGCAGTACTTC. It codes for CVSSFPGDLYEQYF.

The V gene is TRBV14, the J gene TRBJ2-4; possibly TRBD2 for D (5 bases). CDR3 length equals 14 residues. Trimming pared 0 bases from V and 13 bases from J, leaving 16 bases between. In germline, CDR1 is SGHDN, CDR2 FVKESK. The CDR3 DNA follows: TGTGCCAGCAGCCAAGATCTTATTGGGAGTGAGCAGTACTTC. It translates to CASSQDLIGSEQYF.

About this clonotype: One base away lies a much larger clone, so this may be a sequencing read error. J is TRBJ2-5 and V is TRBV7-9, with TRBD1 identical over 7 bases. The end of the DNA fits TRBJ2-7 better, so the J call may be wrong. The CDR3 contains 13 residues. Per germline, CDR1 SEHNR and CDR2 FQNEAQ (reference sequence). The CDR3 reads CASSLRPGGEQYF. The CDR3 coding sequence is TGTGCCAGCAGCTTAAGGCCAGGGGGCGAGCAGTACTTC.

This clonotype has more than one count but fewer than ten. The chain has TRBV6-5 and TRBJ1-2, with TRBD1 as a possible D gene (5 bases). The CDR3 covers 14 residues. Germline lookup yields CDR1 MNHEY and CDR2 SVGAGI. V was clipped by 4 bases and J by 1 base, with 10 bases between them. CDR3 DNA: TGTGCCAGCAGTTGGGACGGTTTTAACTATGGCTACACCTTC. As protein: CASSWDGFNYGYTF.

Concerning this clonotype itself: At one end the junction does not follow the germline gene, possibly because of a read error. This chain joins TRBV5-1 and TRBJ2-7, with 11 bases that match TRBD1. The germline V gene encodes CDR1 SGHRS and CDR2 YFSETQ. The CDR3 covers 17 residues. CDR3 bases: TGCGCCAGCAGATTGGGGGACAGGGGGGTTAAAGACTACGAGCAGTACTTC. This codes for CASRLGDRGVKDYEQYF.

This clonotype was observed a few times. The CDR3 DNA sequence: TGTGCCAGCAGTTTTGAACTAGTTCGTAATGAGCAGTTCTTC. Its protein is CASSFELVRNEQFF. This chain uses TRBV12-3 or TRBV12-4 with TRBJ2-1, with TRBD2 as a possible D gene (5 bases). The germline V and J ends were trimmed by 3 bases and 7 bases, with 13 bases remaining between them. This CDR3 has 14 residues.

Notes on this clonotype: This sequence may be a read error, since a much larger clone differs from it by one base. This chain uses TRBV28 with TRBJ2-3; 8 nucleotides match TRBD2. The V segment lost 6 bases and the J segment 5 bases; nucleotides outside the gene matches: 19. Germline V lookup: CDR1 MDHEN, CDR2 SYDVKM. The CDR3 has 18 residues. The CDR3 sequence: CASSKSLGLGTGGDTQYF. The CDR3 DNA follows: TGTGCCAGCAGCAAATCACTGGGACTAGGGACCGGCGGAGATACGCAGTATTTT.

This rearrangement joins TRBV2 to TRBJ1-5; no firm D call. Germline V gene data show CDR1 as SNHLY and CDR2 as FYNNEI. Trimming left V 4 bases short and J 7 bases short, with 8 bases between. CDR3 size: 12 residues. In nucleotides, the CDR3 is TGTGCCAGCAGTGCCCAATTCCAGCCCCAGCATTTT. Amino acid sequence: CASSAQFQPQHF.

This clonotype was observed a handful of times. V gene TRBV5-1 combines with J gene TRBJ2-5, with unresolved D. The ends were cut back, 0 bases at V and 5 bases at J, with 14 bases in the middle. The CDR3 is 15 amino acids. CDR1 and CDR2 from the germline V gene are SGHRS and YFSETQ. In nucleotides, the CDR3 is TGCGCCAGCAGCTTGGCCGCCGGAACCGAGGAGACCCAGTACTTC. Its translation: CASSLAAGTEETQYF.

This clonotype has at least ten counts. This chain links TRBV29-1 with TRBJ2-3, with a tentative D call TRBD2 (6 bases). The ends were cut back, 2 bases at V and 1 base at J, with 7 bases in the middle. Germline V gene data show CDR1 as SQVTM and CDR2 as ANQGSEA. The CDR3 is made up of 13 amino acids. The CDR3 spells CSVERGGTDTQYF. CDR3 nucleotide sequence: TGCAGCGTTGAACGCGGGGGCACAGATACGCAGTATTTT.

This clonotype showed up many times. V gene TRBV29-1 combines with J gene TRBJ1-4; the match to TRBD1 covers 8 bases. The CDR3 loop spans 15 amino acids. The J segment lost 8 bases and the V segment lost 1 base, leaving 9 bases of the junction unmatched. Germline-derived CDR1 and CDR2 are SQVTM and ANQGSEA. CDR3 loop: CSVEVQTGEGEKLFF. The CDR3 coding sequence is TGCAGCGTTGAAGTCCAGACAGGGGAGGGCGAAAAACTGTTTTTT.

This clonotype was observed many times. This sequence joins TRBV20-1 and TRBJ1-2; TRBD1 agrees at 7 bases. The CDR3 has 14 residues. Germline V lookup: CDR1 DFQATT, CDR2 SNEGSKA (reference sequence). Trimming removed 4 bases from V and 2 bases from J; junction bases left unmatched: 7. Written as DNA, the CDR3 is TGCAGTGCTACAGGGGGGGCTGAAAACTATGGCTACACCTTC. This codes for CSATGGAENYGYTF.

This clonotype was counted only a few times. The CDR3 region has the DNA TGTGCCAGCAGCGGACAGGGCCGGCGCCAAGAGACCCAGTACTTC. Its protein is CASSGQGRRQETQYF. The chain uses TRBV12-3 or TRBV12-4 and TRBJ2-5; 8 nucleotides match TRBD1. Trimming removed 6 bases from V and 1 base from J; junction bases left unmatched: 7. The CDR3 runs 15 residues.

This chain links TRBV5-1 with TRBJ2-5; 10 bases are shared with TRBD2. The CDR3 extends over 22 amino acids. Germline-derived CDR1 and CDR2 are SGHRS and YFSETQ. J gave up 0 bases and V 5 bases, and 25 bases lay outside the gene matches. The CDR3 reads CASRGSRAGTSDSRGDQETQYF. The CDR3 DNA follows: TGCGCCAGCAGAGGATCGAGAGCCGGGACTAGCGACTCCAGGGGAGACCAAGAGACCCAGTACTTC.

The rearrangement links TRBV7-9 to TRBJ2-4; tentative D call: TRBD2 (5 bases). The V gene lost 2 bases and the J gene lost 15 bases, with 23 bases spanning the gap. Germline V gene sequence: CDR1 SEHNR, CDR2 FQNEAQ (reference sequence). The CDR3 totals 15 residues. As DNA, the CDR3 is TGTGCCAGCAGCTTAACGGTCGGGAAATCCTACGAGCGGTACTTC. Its protein product is CASSLTVGKSYERYF.

This clonotype has ten or more counts. The chain employs TRBV5-1 and TRBJ2-1; D perhaps matches TRBD2 (6 bases). V was cut by 4 bases and J by 5 bases, with 19 bases left in between. The CDR3 is 16 residues long. Germline values: CDR1 SGHRS, CDR2 YFSETQ. The CDR3 DNA reads as TGCGCCAGCAGCCGGGAACGGGACTTCACACACAATGAGCAGTTCTTC. Its protein is CASSRERDFTHNEQFF.

This clonotype was recorded many times. The genes are TRBV5-1 and TRBJ1-1; TRBD1 is a possible D gene (5 bases). The CDR3 is made up of 13 amino acids. Per germline, CDR1 SGHRS and CDR2 YFSETQ. V was cut by 5 bases and J by 2 bases, with 10 bases left in between. This CDR3 reads CASSMTANTEAFF. CDR3 DNA sequence: TGCGCCAGCAGTATGACAGCTAACACTGAAGCTTTCTTT.

The chain combines TRBV14 with TRBJ2-2; no definite D call. The ends were cut back, 3 bases at V and 3 bases at J, with 8 bases in the middle. The CDR3 is 14 residues long. CDR1 is SGHDN and CDR2 is FVKESK in the germline V gene. The DNA for the CDR3 is TGTGCCAGCAGCCATCCTCCGGACACCGGGGAGCTGTTTTTT. This codes for CASSHPPDTGELFF.

The sample holds a few counts of this clonotype. The CDR3 nucleotides read TGTGCCAGCAGTTTAGGAGTAGTGGCTGGGGCCAACGTCCTGACTTTC. Translating gives CASSLGVVAGANVLTF. This chain links TRBV12-3 or TRBV12-4 with TRBJ2-6, with D uncertain. The V and J ends lost 1 base and 2 bases respectively, with 9 bases between them. The CDR3 is 16 amino acids.